Listed below are T cell receptor beta chains from one sample, sequenced in a study of blood T cell repertoires in COVID-19. The protocol was immunoSEQ multiplex PCR, while the TCRdb copy is restricted to in-frame clones and leaves out a portion. The sample holds about 160,000 clones, about 81% seen once. The sequenced sample consisted of peripheral blood. The origin of the receptors is a human donor in a cohort sampled during active COVID-19. The conserved cysteine and the conserved F or W are not part of the CDR3 here. For some rows the clone size is stated as once, few or many, or as a class when expanded; others skip it.

CDR3aa	abundance	v_gene	j_gene
ATSNPPDRATFEQY	-	TRBV15	TRBJ2-7
ASSQAGSGYGYT	once	TRBV3-1/TRBV3-2	TRBJ1-2
ASSGDRGRTGELF	-	TRBV9	TRBJ2-2
ASSLTRGSGGNTGELF	few	TRBV7-2	TRBJ2-2
ASSSSAGEYNEQF	-	TRBV18	TRBJ2-1
AWTSDFSTQY	-	TRBV30	TRBJ2-3
ASSFSSSYNSPLH	-	TRBV27	TRBJ1-6
ASRYAARGRTEAF	-	TRBV6-5	TRBJ1-1
ATSDLKAGQETQY	-	TRBV24-1	TRBJ2-5
ASSPRLAENEQF	-	TRBV18	TRBJ2-1
ASSLSSGSTDTQY	-	TRBV7-3	TRBJ2-3
ASSPRRTGWGHEQF	-	TRBV28	TRBJ2-1
ASSDFTKRTQY	-	TRBV7-6	TRBJ2-7
ASSLVQGMGNSPLH	-	TRBV7-2	TRBJ1-6
ASNNGDSGNTIY	-	TRBV6-5	TRBJ1-3
ASSLGDRGRETQY	-	TRBV13	TRBJ2-5
ASSVGTGGSYEQY	-	TRBV9	TRBJ2-7
ASSARQGNYEQY	-	TRBV5-1	TRBJ2-7